Presented here are 3 T cell receptor beta chains from one specimen sequenced in a study of blood T cell repertoires in COVID-19. Libraries were prepared by immunoSEQ multiplex PCR; TCRdb keeps only in-frame clonotypes and omits some of them. The top ten clones hold approximately 33% of a sample with over 35,000 clones, 70% to 90% of them seen once. The material sequenced was peripheral blood. Receptor source: a woman of 80 years or more with COVID-19, enrolled during active disease.

The chain couples TRBV28 to TRBJ1-5; no definite D call. Trimming removed 5 bases from V and 2 bases from J, with 16 bases in between. CDR1 and CDR2 (germline): MDHEN, SYDVKM. This CDR3 has 16 amino acids. The CDR3 sequence: CASSPPIPVGNQPQHF. The CDR3 DNA follows: TGTGCCAGCAGTCCCCCCATCCCGGTTGGCAATCAGCCCCAGCATTTT.

The chain joins TRBV11-2 to TRBJ2-7, with D possibly matching TRBD1 (5 bases). CDR3 length: 15 amino acids. The germline gives CDR1 SGHAT, CDR2 FQNNGV. The V gene lost 1 base and the J gene lost 1 base, with 11 bases spanning the gap. The CDR3 is CASSLGGVRSYEQYF. The CDR3 DNA is TGTGCCAGCAGCTTAGGGGGCGTCCGATCCTACGAGCAGTACTTC.

This clone was counted once. The gene calls are TRBV7-2 and TRBJ2-1, with 10 nucleotides matching TRBD2. J gave up 9 bases and V 1 base, and 12 bases lay outside the gene matches. This CDR3 is built from 17 residues. Germline assignment: CDR1 SGHTA and CDR2 FQGNSA. This CDR3 reads CASSLGTLAGGQGEQFF. CDR3 sequence (DNA): TGTGCCAGCAGCTTAGGGACCTTAGCGGGGGGCCAAGGTGAGCAGTTCTTC.